Reported below is one T cell receptor beta chain. This sample was included in a study of T cells in localized non-small cell lung cancer. Profiled with immunoSEQ multiplex PCR; TCRdb holds only in-frame clones, not every one. The profile covers 35,000 to 45,000 clones, with roughly 90% appearing a single time and about 2.6% taken by the ten largest. Germline CDR1 and CDR2: SEHNR and FQNEAQ (reference sequence). Between the trimmed V and J ends, which lost 4 bases and 5 bases, there was a span of 11 bases. This CDR3 contains 14 residues. The sequence derives from a female donor older than 55 with stage I squamous cell lung carcinoma. The chain combines TRBV7-9 with TRBJ2-2; possible D gene TRBD2, 6 bases. This material consisted of peripheral blood, taken before any cancer treatment. The CDR3 here is CASSWGLQTGELFF. The CDR3 DNA reads as TGTGCCAGCAGCTGGGGACTTCAAACCGGGGAGCTGTTTTTT.